These 21 T cell receptor beta chains were sequenced from one sample in a study of Ad26.COV2.S vaccination and SARS-CoV-2 variants (dated by TCRdb to the early 2020s). Libraries were made using the immunoSEQ multiplex PCR assay. The table was pulled from immuneACCESS by TCRdb, which kept in-frame rearrangements only. Such tables lose some clones; where checked, under half of the loss comes from unresolved V genes, and the rest has no known cause. The sample data list some 180,000 clones, and roughly 87% of these were observed just once. Of the sample, roughly 6% falls within the top ten clones. Sample time point, as interpreted from the label and publication: individuals recovered from natural SARS-CoV-2 infection. Here the sequenced sample was peripheral blood, taken after recovery from COVID-19. The receptors derive from a human donor who had recovered from COVID-19.

The chain carries TRBV27 and TRBJ2-1; 7 bases are shared with TRBD1. Looked up from germline, CDR1 is MNHEY and CDR2 is SMNVEV (reference sequence). V lost 5 bases and J lost 9; bases outside the gene matches: 16. This CDR3 region has 16 residues. DNA for the CDR3: TGTGCCAGCAGTCCCTCCTTAGACAGGGTAAGGGTTGAGCAGTTCTTC. Translated: CASSPSLDRVRVEQFF.

The chain uses TRBV3-1 (or the pseudogene TRBV3-2) and TRBJ2-7, with a weak D call TRBD1 (5 bases). Trimming left V 1 base short and J 9 bases short, with 13 bases between. This CDR3 has 13 residues. Germline assignment: CDR1 LGHDT and CDR2 YNNKEL (reference sequence). CDR3 protein: CASSQVGQGLQYF. For the CDR3, the DNA is TGTGCCAGCAGCCAAGTGGGGCAAGGCCTGCAGTACTTC.

This clone was seen once. The V gene is TRBV7-3, the J gene TRBJ2-3; D may be TRBD2 (6 bases). Looked up from germline, CDR1 is SGHTA and CDR2 is FQGTGA. The CDR3 length is 14 residues. Trimming took 3 bases from V and 4 from J, leaving 11 bases between them. The CDR3 DNA reads TGTGCCAGCAGCTTGCTAGGGGAGGCAGATACGCAGTATTTT. Amino acid sequence: CASSLLGEADTQYF.

This chain uses TRBV24-1 with TRBJ2-7; 10 bases map to TRBD2. Germline V gene lookup returns CDR1 KGHDR and CDR2 SFDVKD. This CDR3 contains 16 residues. The trim removed 1 base at V and 2 bases at J, leaving 4 bases unmatched. The CDR3 DNA reads as TGTGCCACCAGTGATTTAGGTCTAGCGGGAGCCTACGAGCAGTACTTC. It is translated as CATSDLGLAGAYEQYF.

In this sample, this clone turned up a few times. The J gene is TRBJ2-3, the V gene TRBV9; D gene unclear. The CDR3 loop spans 16 amino acids. Trimming pared 0 bases from V and 4 bases from J, leaving 15 bases between. Per the germline V gene, CDR1 is SGDLS and CDR2 is YYNGEE. This CDR3 is CASSVDASSWADTQYF. The CDR3 DNA sequence: TGTGCCAGCAGCGTAGACGCCTCCTCGTGGGCAGATACGCAGTATTTT.

This chain joins TRBV2 and TRBJ2-7; possible D gene TRBD1, 6 bases. Germline V CDR1 and CDR2: SNHLY, FYNNEI. The CDR3 covers 14 residues. V lost 9 bases, J lost 0 bases, and 15 bases lay in between. CDR3 region: CASNEGQLSYEQYF. CDR3 sequence (DNA): TGTGCCAGTAACGAAGGACAGCTCTCCTACGAGCAGTACTTC.

This clone was detected only once. The chain has TRBV6-2 or TRBV6-3 and TRBJ2-2; the match to TRBD2 covers 13 bases. Germline V gives CDR1 MNHEY, CDR2 SVGEGT. CDR3 size: 17 residues. V shed 4 bases, J shed 6 bases, and the junction held 8 bases outside the gene matches. The chain's CDR3 is CASSWGTSGTRSGELFF. Written as DNA, the CDR3 is TGTGCCAGCAGTTGGGGGACTAGCGGGACCCGATCCGGGGAGCTGTTTTTT.

The chain couples TRBV18 to TRBJ2-1; D is uncertain. Germline values: CDR1 KGHSH, CDR2 LQKENI. This CDR3 comprises 13 residues. The ends were cut back, 6 bases at V and 7 bases at J, with 13 bases in the middle. The CDR3 DNA reads as TGTGCCAGCTCCGAGGATAGTTCAAATGAGCAGTTCTTC. Its protein product is CASSEDSSNEQFF.

The rearrangement links TRBV27 to TRBJ2-7, with 8 positions matching TRBD1. This CDR3 has 16 amino acids. V shed 3 bases and J 3 bases; nucleotides not matched to a gene: 10. Per germline, CDR1 MNHEY and CDR2 SMNVEV (reference sequence). The CDR3: CASSLIGQGNFYEQYF. As DNA, the CDR3 is TGTGCCAGCAGTTTGATCGGACAGGGAAATTTCTACGAGCAGTACTTC.

The chain has TRBV19 and TRBJ1-4; D possibly corresponds to TRBD1 (5 bases). In germline, CDR1 is LNHDA, CDR2 SQIVND (reference sequence). V was trimmed by 2 bases and J by 6 bases, leaving 10 bases between them. This CDR3 spans 14 amino acids. In DNA form, the CDR3 reads TGTGCCAGTAGTATAAGGGACGAAGATGAAAAACTGTTTTTT. This sequence encodes CASSIRDEDEKLFF.

The chain couples TRBV3-1 (or the pseudogene TRBV3-2) to TRBJ2-4, with 7 bases fitting TRBD2. V shed 5 bases and J 4 bases; nucleotides not matched to a gene: 14. This CDR3 has 17 amino acids. The V gene's germline CDR1 is LGHDT and CDR2 YNNKEL (reference sequence). CDR3 sequence (DNA): TGTGCCAGCAGCTCGAGACCCGGAGGTAGCGGGAAAAACATTCAGTACTTC. Protein product: CASSSRPGGSGKNIQYF.

V is TRBV28 and J is TRBJ1-2, with D hard to call. Germline V gene data show CDR1 as MDHEN and CDR2 as SYDVKM. V lost 8 bases and J lost 0, with 13 bases in between. There are 14 residues in the CDR3. CDR3 sequence: CASSAEQPNYGYTF. The CDR3 DNA reads TGTGCCAGCTCGGCCGAACAGCCTAACTATGGCTACACCTTC.

The chain couples TRBV9 to TRBJ2-7; D not certain. The CDR3 is made up of 12 amino acids. V lost 0 bases and J 0 bases, leaving 1 base between the germline ends. The germline V gene encodes CDR1 SGDLS and CDR2 YYNGEE. CDR3 nucleotide sequence: TGTGCCAGCAGCGTAGGCTCCTACGAGCAGTACTTC. It codes for CASSVGSYEQYF.

The gene calls are TRBV9 and TRBJ2-7; no clear D. The CDR3 runs 14 residues. Germline V lookup: CDR1 SGDLS, CDR2 YYNGEE. Trimming stripped 4 bases from V and 2 bases from J, with 13 bases between. Written as DNA, the CDR3 is TGTGCCAGCAGCCCTCTGGACGACACCTACGAGCAGTACTTC. Translating it yields CASSPLDDTYEQYF.

The chain couples TRBV19 to TRBJ2-7; D may be TRBD1 (5 bases). Germline CDR1 reads LNHDA; CDR2 reads SQIVND (reference sequence). Trimming took 3 bases from V and 4 from J, leaving 13 bases between them. The CDR3 has 14 residues. CDR3 sequence: CASSILPGNYEQYF. The CDR3 DNA follows: TGTGCCAGTAGTATTTTACCAGGGAATTACGAGCAGTACTTC.

This chain connects TRBV4-1 to TRBJ2-2; D not resolved. V was pared by 0 bases and J by 4 bases, with 6 bases between. This CDR3 contains 14 residues. Germline V gene lookup returns CDR1 MGHRA and CDR2 YSYEKL. The CDR3 DNA sequence: TGCGCCAGCAGCCAAGAGCGAATCACCGGGGAGCTGTTTTTT. It specifies CASSQERITGELFF.

The CDR3 nucleotides are TGTGCCAGCAGCGTGAGGGACACTGAAGCTTTCTTT. Translating gives CASSVRDTEAFF. V is TRBV9 and J is TRBJ1-1; D gene unclear. The CDR3 extends over 12 amino acids. Germline V gene sequence: CDR1 SGDLS, CDR2 YYNGEE. Trimming left V 2 bases short and J 3 bases short, with 5 bases between. The complete variable domain, with remaining parts taken from reference TRBV9 and TRBJ1-1, reads DSGVTQTPKHLITATGQRVTLRCSPRSGDLSVYWYQQSLDQGLQFLIQYYNGEERAKGNILERFSAQQFPDLHSELNLSSLELGDSALYFCASSVRDTEAFFGQGTRLTVV.

The chain links TRBV18 to TRBJ1-1; a weak D match, TRBD1 (5 bases). The V end lost 2 bases, the J end lost 6 bases, and 13 bases lay between the germline ends. Germline V gives CDR1 KGHSH, CDR2 LQKENI. The CDR3 totals 14 residues. The CDR3 DNA follows: TGTGCCAGCTCACCAGGGGGGGGAAGCGCTGAAGCTTTCTTT. This encodes CASSPGGGSAEAFF.

This rearrangement joins TRBV6-5 to TRBJ1-2; possibly TRBD1 for D (5 bases). The CDR3 extends over 15 amino acids. Trimming took off 5 bases at V and 4 bases at J, with 17 bases between the two ends. Germline CDR1 MNHEY, CDR2 SVGAGI. The CDR3 nucleotides read TGTGCCAGCAGTAACCCAGGGTCATTAGGCTATGGCTACACCTTC. This sequence encodes CASSNPGSLGYGYTF.

The chain carries TRBV7-8 and TRBJ2-1; 11 bases map to TRBD1. Germline V gives CDR1 SGHVS, CDR2 FQNEAQ. The CDR3 is 19 amino acids. J lost 3 bases, V lost 1 base, and 11 bases had no gene match. CDR3 nucleotides: TGTGCCAGCAGCTTAGAAGTTGGAGGGGGGACAGGGGGCTACAATGAGCAGTTCTTC. Translated: CASSLEVGGGTGGYNEQFF.

The chain combines TRBV7-9 with TRBJ1-4; D unresolved. From germline, CDR1 is SEHNR and CDR2 FQNEAQ (reference sequence). This CDR3 spans 15 amino acids. Trimming removed 0 bases from V and 4 bases from J, with 9 bases in between. CDR3 nucleotides: TGTGCCAGCAGCTTAGCCCGGGTAGTTAATGAAAAACTGTTTTTT. Protein: CASSLARVVNEKLFF.